Following are 10 T cell receptor beta chains from one sample sequenced in a study of T-cell reconstitution after alpha-beta-depleted transplantation in children. TCRbeta library preparation incorporated unique molecular identifiers. TCRdb recomputed calls from the PCR reads with MiXCR, one row per CDR3 protein. The sample yields 610,000 or so distinct CDR3 sequences, over 25% seen once. This specimen consisted of PBMCs, obtained before TCRalphabeta/CD19-depleted stem cell transplant. The receptors derive from a boy younger than two with Wiskott-Aldrich syndrome, due to receive a stem cell transplant.

The chain uses TRBV3-1 and TRBJ2-7; D is perhaps TRBD1 or TRBD2 (5 bases each). The CDR3 is 15 amino acids. The V end was cut by 1 base, the J end by 2 bases, with 12 bases between. Germline V CDR1 and CDR2: LGHDT, YNNKEL (reference sequence). CDR3 bases: TGTGCCAGCAGCCAAGCCGGGACCCCAGCCTACGAGCAGTACTTC. It encodes CASSQAGTPAYEQYF.

The chain couples TRBV6-5 to TRBJ1-2; possible D gene TRBD1, 6 bases. The ends were cut back, 0 bases at V and 3 bases at J, with 11 bases in the middle. Germline V gene sequence: CDR1 MNHEY, CDR2 SVGAGI. The CDR3 sequence is 15 residues long. CDR3 sequence (DNA): TGTGCCAGCAGTTACTCGGCAGGGGATGACTATGGCTACACCTTC. Translation: CASSYSAGDDYGYTF.

This sequence joins TRBV20-1 and TRBJ1-1, with 11 bases fitting TRBD1. Germline trimming cut 5 bases from V and 1 base from J; bases unmatched to any gene: 3. Germline V lookup: CDR1 DFQATT, CDR2 SNEGSKA (reference sequence). This CDR3 is built from 14 residues. The CDR3 region has the DNA TGCAGTGCTGGACAGGGGGCCAGGAACACTGAAGCTTTCTTT. This gives the protein CSAGQGARNTEAFF.

This chain links TRBV4-1 with TRBJ2-3; 8 nucleotides line up with TRBD2. The V and J ends lost 0 bases and 5 bases, in that order; junction bases with no gene match: 7. This CDR3 region has 16 residues. The germline V gene has CDR1 MGHRA and CDR2 YSYEKL. The CDR3 here is CASSQDQAGEEDTQYF. CDR3 coding DNA: TGCGCCAGCAGCCAAGATCAAGCGGGAGAAGAAGATACGCAGTATTTT.

CDR3 in amino acids: CSAPDTDTQYF. In DNA form, the CDR3 reads TGCAGTGCCCCGGACACAGATACGCAGTATTTT. The rearrangement links TRBV20-1 to TRBJ2-3, with unresolved D. This CDR3 spans 11 amino acids. The germline V gene has CDR1 DFQATT and CDR2 SNEGSKA (reference sequence). V was clipped by 6 bases and J by 2 bases, with 6 bases between them.

V and J are TRBV18 and TRBJ1-1; 9 bases align to TRBD1. The CDR3 runs to 15 residues. Germline V gives CDR1 KGHSH, CDR2 LQKENI. The V and J ends lost 3 bases and 4 bases, in that order; junction bases with no gene match: 6. DNA for the CDR3: TGTGCCAGCTCACCGGGACAGGGAGGATCCACTGAAGCTTTCTTT. It yields the protein CASSPGQGGSTEAFF.

The genes are TRBV4-1 and TRBJ2-3, with TRBD2 as a possible D gene (5 bases). CDR1 and CDR2 (germline): MGHRA, YSYEKL. Trimming stripped 0 bases from V and 5 bases from J, with 9 bases between. CDR3 length: 14 amino acids. The CDR3 loop is CASSQDWAGDTQYF. The CDR3 DNA sequence: TGCGCCAGCAGCCAAGATTGGGCGGGAGATACGCAGTATTTT.

The V call is TRBV7-9, the J call TRBJ2-5; 14 bases are shared with TRBD2. The CDR3 length is 16 residues. V lost 5 bases to trimming and J lost 5 bases; unmatched junction nucleotides: 7. CDR1 is SEHNR, CDR2 FQNEAQ, per germline (reference sequence). CDR3 loop: CASSQGLAGAQETQYF. The CDR3 region has the DNA TGTGCCAGCAGCCAGGGACTAGCGGGAGCCCAGGAGACCCAGTACTTC.

The chain links TRBV20-1 to TRBJ2-3; 10 bases agree with TRBD2. This CDR3 contains 14 residues. The trim removed 6 bases at V and 3 bases at J, leaving 6 bases unmatched. In germline, CDR1 is DFQATT, CDR2 SNEGSKA (reference sequence). CDR3 DNA sequence: TGCAGTGCCCGGCTAGCGGGAGAAACAGATACGCAGTATTTT. Translation gives CSARLAGETDTQYF.

The J gene is TRBJ2-7, the V gene TRBV7-8, with a possible D match to TRBD1 (5 bases). Trimming removed 0 bases at V and 4 bases at J, with 10 bases between. CDR1 is SGHVS, CDR2 FQNEAQ, per germline. This CDR3 spans 14 amino acids. CDR3 sequence: CASSLAHRLYEQYF. In DNA, the CDR3 is TGTGCCAGCAGCTTAGCCCACAGGTTGTACGAGCAGTACTTC.